This TCR beta chain comes out of a study of CXCR3-negative and CXCR3-positive naive CD8 T cells. Turning to this clonotype: Its specificity is not known.

Libraries were UMI-labeled 5' RACE TRB cDNA. TCRdb re-called the 5' RACE reads, yielding one record per CDR3 amino acid sequence without DNA. Its table lists roughly 6,000 distinct CDR3 sequences. Definition of naive CD8+ T cells rested on a CD45RO-CCR7+CD27+CD95- profile. The CDR3 totals 12 residues. CDR1 and CDR2 from the germline V gene are SQVTM and ANQGSEA. Findings of the study overall: In CXCR3-positive naive cells, the TRB CDR3s were more hydrophobic than in CXCR3-negative naive cells. Naive cells, whether CXCR3-negative or CXCR3-positive, had similar TRBV-TRBJ usage, while memory cells differed.

The chain carries TRBV29-1 and TRBJ2-3. This TCR was sampled from a human donor in good health. Some clones in this sample may be carry-over from other donors' samples. Sequenced sample: naive CXCR3+ CD8+ T cells from blood. Described subset: CD45RO-CCR7+CD27+CD95- naive CD8+ T cells expressing CXCR3 (TNR3+). This chain's CDR3 is CSVGQPTDTQYF.